This record looks at one T cell receptor (beta chain) sequence and its context. Antigen specificity is unknown. The data originate from a study of Ad26.COV2.S vaccination and SARS-CoV-2 variants. Study details: The authors gave Ad26.COV2.S intramuscularly, either once or twice 56 days apart.

The repertoire was sequenced with immunoSEQ multiplex PCR; TCRdb's copy has only in-frame clones and lacks some. The data contain over 450,000 clones, 70% to 90% of them singletons. As for treatment: some 20 received Ad26.COV2.S at low or high dose, single or two shots; 5 received placebo; per-sample allocation not given. The samples were gathered on day 63 after the first injection of vaccine or placebo. An adult aged 18-55 years in Boston served as the donor. General study points: Greater spike-specific TCR breadth was seen in vaccine recipients than in placebo recipients.

Per the germline V gene, CDR1 is SNHLY and CDR2 is FYNNEI. The V segment lost 5 bases and the J segment 9 bases; nucleotides outside the gene matches: 6. This CDR3 is 12 amino acids long. V gene TRBV2 combines with J gene TRBJ2-5; TRBD1 matches 7 bases. The sequence came from a person aged 18-60 years who received the Ad26.COV2.S COVID-19 vaccine or a placebo. The source material was peripheral blood, sampled in a trial of Ad26.COV2.S vaccine versus placebo. CDR3 nucleotides: TGTGCCAGCAGTAGACAGGGAGCTTCCCAGTACTTC. Its protein product is CASSRQGASQYF.